The entry below gives a single TCR beta chain sequence along with its context. The antigen is unknown. TCRdb reanalyzed the 5' RACE reads, giving one entry per CDR3 protein sequence and no DNA. There are 300,000 to 350,000 distinct CDR3 sequences in the sample, with around 2% held by the top ten. Germline CDR1 and CDR2: SGHRS and YFSETQ. This CDR3 comprises 15 residues. This sample was included in a study of monozygotic twins with inflammatory bowel disease. Study conclusions and caveats: Compared with healthy twins, IBD patients shared fewer clonotypes with others, especially with disease activity. Findings did not support one strong IBD-associated signal or clonotype.

This TCR was sampled from a human donor with ulcerative colitis or Crohn's disease, or a healthy co-twin of an affected twin (not recorded which). The specimen was blood. The gene calls are TRBV5-1 and TRBJ2-1; TCRdb lists TRBD1, though no DNA is available to test this call. The CDR3 loop reads CASSLRDSLDHEQFF.